This T cell receptor (beta chain) was sequenced for a study of CD8+CD57+ T cells in acquired aplastic anemia (dated 2018 in TCRdb). Broadly, across the study: Extracted DNA from sorted CD4+ and CD8+ cells averaged about 3.4 ug, ranging from about 0.19 to 30 ug. CD8+CD57+ expansion was defined as frequency above the mean frequency observed in healthy subjects.

Study-wide findings and limitations: Roughly 29 CD8+ CDR3 sequences were shared between patients and controls but appeared highly expressed in patients and within their immunodominant clones. Between patients and healthy controls, no significant difference in CD8+ Simpson's diversity was found (P=0.060).

Expansion of CD8+CD57+ cells had been shown by flow cytometry in the patients chosen for sequencing. Every patient had severe acquired aplastic anemia, diagnosed using the International Study of Aplastic Anemia and Agranulocytosis and Camitta criteria. No patient had received any therapy when blood was sampled. In the study, sorted CD4+ and CD8+ blood T cells from patients with severe aplastic anemia and from healthy subjects underwent deep sequencing of TCR repertoires. In the USA, patient enrollment took place under clinicaltrials.gov protocols 00001620, 01623167, 00001397, 00071045, 00081523 and 00961064. Ficoll-Paque density gradient centrifugation was used to isolate peripheral blood mononuclear cells. Before DNA was extracted, CD4+ and CD8+ T cells were sorted using either FACS or magnetic beads. Profiling of TCR beta VDJ combinations and CDR3 sequences used genomic DNA as the template. TCR repertoire sequencing was run on an Illumina HiSeq 2000. As for the authors' bioinformatics: TRBV/TRBJ rearrangement plots, CDR3 size and DJ length profiles, and Simpson's diversity index were used to evaluate the repertoires. Whichever DNA sequence was most abundant in the deep sequencing data was defined as the immunodominant clone. CDR3 amino acid sequences were checked for sharing between subjects and were compared against published repertoires and the VDJdb database. TCRdb trimmed the raw reads at Q25, called clones with MiXCR and kept productive beta chains. CDR3 protein sequences are deduplicated, and each keeps its most common genes and DNA. TCRdb's processing, not the authors', yielded these V and J calls. Counted in this sample were 100,000 to 150,000 distinct CDR3 sequences; approximately 41% of them appeared once. Of the sample, about 2.6% is held by the ten largest clones.

For CDR1 and CDR2, the germline V gene lists MNHNS and SASEGT. Including cysteine and phenylalanine, the CDR3 has 14 amino acids. Of all the DNA, just the CDR3 is kept, 42 bases in frame from base 1. In regard to this clonotype: No cognate antigen has been identified for it. One end of the junction fails to match germline, which may point to a read error.

Sequencing was done on a sample of sorted CD4+, CD8+, or CD8+CD57+ T cells (not recorded which) from PBMCs. The sequence is built from TRBV6-1 and TRBJ1-6; D gene: possibly TRBD1, on 5 matching bases. The origin of this receptor is a human donor with aplastic anemia. CDR3 reads: CPSRERGSNSPLHF. The nucleotide sequence is given as TGTCCCAGCAGGGAACGGGGGAGTAATTCACCCCTCCACTTT.